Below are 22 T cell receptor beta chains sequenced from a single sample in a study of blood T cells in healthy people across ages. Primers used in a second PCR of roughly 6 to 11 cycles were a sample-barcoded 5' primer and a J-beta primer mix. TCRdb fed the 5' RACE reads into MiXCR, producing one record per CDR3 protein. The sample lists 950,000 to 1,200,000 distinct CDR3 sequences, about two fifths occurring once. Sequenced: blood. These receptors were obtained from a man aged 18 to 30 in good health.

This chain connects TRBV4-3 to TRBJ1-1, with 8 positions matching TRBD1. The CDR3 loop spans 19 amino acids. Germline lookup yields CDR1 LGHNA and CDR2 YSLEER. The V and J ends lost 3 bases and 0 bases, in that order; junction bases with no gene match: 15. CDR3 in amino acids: CASSQTDRGLEIMNTEAFF. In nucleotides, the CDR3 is TGCGCCAGCAGCCAGACTGACAGGGGCCTCGAGATAATGAACACTGAAGCTTTCTTT.

This CDR3 is CASSLEYLNTEAFF. The CDR3 region has the DNA TGCGCCAGCAGCTTGGAGTACCTGAACACTGAAGCTTTCTTT. The chain has TRBV5-1 and TRBJ1-1; D gene unclear. The CDR3 covers 14 residues. Between the trimmed V and J ends, which lost 0 bases and 0 bases, there was a span of 6 bases. CDR1 and CDR2 (germline): SGHRS, YFSETQ.

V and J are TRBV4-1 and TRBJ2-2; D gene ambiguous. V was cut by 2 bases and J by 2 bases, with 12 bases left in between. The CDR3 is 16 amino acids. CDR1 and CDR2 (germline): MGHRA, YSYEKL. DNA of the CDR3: TGCGCCAGCAGCCAAAGGCCAGTACATAACACCGGGGAGCTGTTTTTT. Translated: CASSQRPVHNTGELFF.

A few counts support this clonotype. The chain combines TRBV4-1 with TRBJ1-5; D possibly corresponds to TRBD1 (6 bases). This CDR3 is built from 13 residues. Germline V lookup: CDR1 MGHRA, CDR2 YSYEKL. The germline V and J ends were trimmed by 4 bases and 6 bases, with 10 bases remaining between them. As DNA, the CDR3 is TGCGCCAGCAGCCCGGGGGCGCGTCAGCCCCAGCATTTT. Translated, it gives CASSPGARQPQHF.

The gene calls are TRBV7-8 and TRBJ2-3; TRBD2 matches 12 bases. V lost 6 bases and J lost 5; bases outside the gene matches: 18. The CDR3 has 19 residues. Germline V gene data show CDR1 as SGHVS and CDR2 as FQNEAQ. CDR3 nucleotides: TGTGCCAGCAGGCACCTACCTCTAGCGGGGGGGCCACAGGGAGATACGCAGTATTTT. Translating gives CASRHLPLAGGPQGDTQYF.

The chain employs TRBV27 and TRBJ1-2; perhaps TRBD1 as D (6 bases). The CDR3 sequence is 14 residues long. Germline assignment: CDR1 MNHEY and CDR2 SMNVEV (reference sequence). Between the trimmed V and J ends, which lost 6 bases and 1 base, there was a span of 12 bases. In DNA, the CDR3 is TGTGCCAGCAGGGGGGCAGGGTTTAACTATGGCTACACCTTC. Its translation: CASRGAGFNYGYTF.

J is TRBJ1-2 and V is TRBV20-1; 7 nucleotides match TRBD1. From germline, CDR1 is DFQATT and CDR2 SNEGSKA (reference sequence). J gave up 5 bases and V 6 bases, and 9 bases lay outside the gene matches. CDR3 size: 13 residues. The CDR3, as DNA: TGCAGTGCCCCAGGGGGTGCCATATATGGCTACACCTTC. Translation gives CSAPGGAIYGYTF.

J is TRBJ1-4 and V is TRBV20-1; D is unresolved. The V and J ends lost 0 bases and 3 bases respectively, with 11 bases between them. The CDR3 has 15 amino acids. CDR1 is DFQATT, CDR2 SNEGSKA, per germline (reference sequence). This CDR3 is CSARDHQAANEKLFF. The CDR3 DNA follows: TGCAGTGCTAGAGATCACCAGGCGGCTAATGAAAAACTGTTTTTT.

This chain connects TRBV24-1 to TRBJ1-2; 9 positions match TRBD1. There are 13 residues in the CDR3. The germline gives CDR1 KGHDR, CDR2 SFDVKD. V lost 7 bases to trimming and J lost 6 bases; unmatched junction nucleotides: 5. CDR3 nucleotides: TGTGCCACCAGGGAAAGGGACAGGGATGGCTACACCTTC. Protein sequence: CATRERDRDGYTF.

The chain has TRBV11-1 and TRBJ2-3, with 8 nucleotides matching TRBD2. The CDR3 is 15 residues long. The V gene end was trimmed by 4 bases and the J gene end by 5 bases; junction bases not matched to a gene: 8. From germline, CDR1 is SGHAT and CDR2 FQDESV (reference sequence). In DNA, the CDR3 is TGTGCCAGCAGCTGGACGGGGGGGCCGAGAGATACGCAGTATTTT. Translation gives CASSWTGGPRDTQYF. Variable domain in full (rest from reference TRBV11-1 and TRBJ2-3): EAEVAQSPRYKITEKSQAVAFWCDPISGHATLYWYRQILGQGPELLVQFQDESVVDDSQLPKDRFSAERLKGVDSTLKIQPAELGDSAMYLCASSWTGGPRDTQYFGPGTRLTVL.

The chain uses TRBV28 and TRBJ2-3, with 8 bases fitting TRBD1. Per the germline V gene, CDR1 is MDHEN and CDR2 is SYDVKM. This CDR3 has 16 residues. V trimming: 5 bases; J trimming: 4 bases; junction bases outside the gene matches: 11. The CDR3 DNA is TGTGCCAGCAGTCTCTTGACAGGGGCGAGGGCAGATACGCAGTATTTT. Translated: CASSLLTGARADTQYF.

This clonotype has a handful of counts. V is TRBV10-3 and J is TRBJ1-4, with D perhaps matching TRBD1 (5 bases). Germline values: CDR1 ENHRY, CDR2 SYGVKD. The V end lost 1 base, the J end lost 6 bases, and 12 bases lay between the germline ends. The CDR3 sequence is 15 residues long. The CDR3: CAISELGGRDEKLFF. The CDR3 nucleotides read TGTGCCATCAGTGAGTTGGGGGGTCGAGATGAAAAACTGTTTTTT.

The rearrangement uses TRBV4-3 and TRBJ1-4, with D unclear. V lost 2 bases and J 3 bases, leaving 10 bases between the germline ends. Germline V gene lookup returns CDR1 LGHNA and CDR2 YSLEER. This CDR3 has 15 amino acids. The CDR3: CASSQNKGSNEKLFF. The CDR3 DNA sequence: TGCGCCAGCAGCCAAAACAAAGGGTCTAATGAAAAACTGTTTTTT.

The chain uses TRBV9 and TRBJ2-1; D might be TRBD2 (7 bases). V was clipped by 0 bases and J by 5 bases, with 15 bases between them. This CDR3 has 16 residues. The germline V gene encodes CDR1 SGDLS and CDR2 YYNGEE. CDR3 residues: CASSVGRGHPNNEQFF. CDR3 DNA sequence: TGTGCCAGCAGCGTAGGGCGGGGGCACCCGAACAATGAGCAGTTCTTC.

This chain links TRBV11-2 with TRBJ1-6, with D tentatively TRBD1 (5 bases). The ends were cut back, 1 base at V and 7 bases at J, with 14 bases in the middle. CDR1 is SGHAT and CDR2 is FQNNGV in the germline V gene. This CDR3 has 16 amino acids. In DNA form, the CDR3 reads TGTGCCAGCAGCTTAGGTTTGCGGGGGAGGAATTCACCCCTCCACTTT. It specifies CASSLGLRGRNSPLHF.

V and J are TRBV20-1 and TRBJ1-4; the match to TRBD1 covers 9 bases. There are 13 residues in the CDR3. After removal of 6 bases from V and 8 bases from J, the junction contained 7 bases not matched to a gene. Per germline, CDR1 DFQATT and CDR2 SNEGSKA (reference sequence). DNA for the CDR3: TGCAGTGCCCTGGGACAGGGTGAAGAAAAACTGTTTTTT. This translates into CSALGQGEEKLFF.

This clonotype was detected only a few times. CDR3 nucleotide sequence: TGTGCCTCAAGAGGTAGGACAGGGGATTATAATTCACCCCTCCACTTT. As protein: CASRGRTGDYNSPLHF. The rearrangement joins TRBV10-3 to TRBJ1-6; 9 nucleotides align to TRBD1. The germline V gene encodes CDR1 ENHRY and CDR2 SYGVKD. The CDR3 is 16 amino acids. V lost 11 bases to trimming and J lost 4 bases; unmatched junction nucleotides: 12.

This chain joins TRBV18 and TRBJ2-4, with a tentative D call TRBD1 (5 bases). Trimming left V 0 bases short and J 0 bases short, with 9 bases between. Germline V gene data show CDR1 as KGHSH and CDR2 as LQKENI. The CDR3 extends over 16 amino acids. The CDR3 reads CASSPPDMKAKNIQYF. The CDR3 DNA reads TGTGCCAGCTCACCACCGGACATGAAAGCCAAAAACATTCAGTACTTC.

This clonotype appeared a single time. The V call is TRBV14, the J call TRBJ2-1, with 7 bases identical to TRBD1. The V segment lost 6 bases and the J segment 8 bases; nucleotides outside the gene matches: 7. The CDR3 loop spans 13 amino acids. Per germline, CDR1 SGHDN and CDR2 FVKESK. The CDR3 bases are TGTGCCAGCAGTCAGGACAGGATCCATGAGCAGTTCTTC. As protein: CASSQDRIHEQFF.

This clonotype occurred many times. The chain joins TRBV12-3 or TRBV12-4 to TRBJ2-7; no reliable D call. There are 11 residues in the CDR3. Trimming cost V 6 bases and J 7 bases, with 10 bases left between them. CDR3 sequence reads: CASSLNNEQYF. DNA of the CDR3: TGTGCCAGCAGCCTCAACAATGAGCAGTACTTC.

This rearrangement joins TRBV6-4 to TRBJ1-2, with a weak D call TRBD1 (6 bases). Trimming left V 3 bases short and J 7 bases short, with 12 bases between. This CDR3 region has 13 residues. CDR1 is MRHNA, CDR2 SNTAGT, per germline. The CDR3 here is CASSEFGGRGYTF. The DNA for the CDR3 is TGTGCCAGCAGTGAGTTTGGGGGCCGTGGCTACACCTTC.

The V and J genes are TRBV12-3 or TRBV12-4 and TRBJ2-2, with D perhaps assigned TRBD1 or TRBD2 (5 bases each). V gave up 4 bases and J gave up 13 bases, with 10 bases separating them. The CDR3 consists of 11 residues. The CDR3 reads CASSSAGTLFF. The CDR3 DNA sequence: TGTGCCAGCAGTTCAGCCGGGACGCTGTTTTTT.